This entry lists 6 T cell receptor beta chains sequenced from one sample in a study of cytomegalovirus exposure and HLA in healthy donors. With 60 Vbeta and 13 Jbeta primers, the PCR was carried out. Profiled with immunoSEQ multiplex PCR; TCRdb holds only in-frame clones, not every one. The table has 110,000 to 150,000 clones, roughly 73% seen once. Sequencing was done on a sample of PBMCs. These receptors originate from a woman between 35 and 50 years old in good health and CMV-seronegative.

The chain couples TRBV2 to TRBJ2-3; D remains unclear. CDR3 length equals 14 residues. The V gene's germline CDR1 is SNHLY and CDR2 FYNNEI. The V end lost 7 bases, the J end lost 2 bases, and 13 bases lay between the germline ends. CDR3 residues: CASIRAYLTDTQYF. CDR3 in DNA: TGTGCCAGCATCAGAGCGTACCTCACAGATACGCAGTATTTT.

This clone appeared a single time. CDR3 region: CASSTTKGQGSFEAFF. CDR3 bases: TGTGCCAGCAGCACAACGAAGGGGCAGGGGAGCTTTGAAGCTTTCTTT. This chain links TRBV5-4 with TRBJ1-1, with TRBD1 as a possible D gene (6 bases). Trimming cost V 4 bases and J 7 bases, with 23 bases left between them. The CDR3 consists of 16 residues. Germline-derived CDR1 and CDR2 are SGHNT and YYREEE (reference sequence).

This clone was picked up one time. This chain connects TRBV14 to TRBJ1-2, with D possibly TRBD1 on 6 matching bases. The ends were cut back, 4 bases at V and 5 bases at J, with 11 bases in the middle. The germline gives CDR1 SGHDN, CDR2 FVKESK. The CDR3 is made up of 13 amino acids. The CDR3 loop reads CASSPDRRYGYTF. CDR3 DNA sequence: TGTGCCAGCAGCCCTGACAGGCGTTATGGCTACACCTTC. Based on the CDR3 plus reference TRBV14 and TRBJ1-2, the full variable domain is EAGVTQFPSHSVIEKGQTVTLRCDPISGHDNLYWYRRVMGKEIKFLLHFVKESKQDESGMPNNRFLAERTGGTYSTLKVQPAELEDSGVYFCASSPDRRYGYTFGSGTRLTVV.

Details on this clone: Other DNA sequences in this sample translate to the same CDR3. The V and J genes are TRBV5-1 and TRBJ1-2, with TRBD1 matching over 8 bases. CDR1 SGHRS and CDR2 YFSETQ come from the germline V gene. Germline trimming cut 4 bases from V and 11 bases from J; bases unmatched to any gene: 13. This CDR3 comprises 14 residues. CDR3 protein: CASSLGQGKSRYTF. CDR3 nucleotides: TGCGCCAGCAGCCTCGGACAGGGAAAATCTCGATACACCTTC.

J is TRBJ1-1 and V is TRBV11-1; 7 bases match TRBD1. The junction had 5 bases not matched to a gene; V was cut back by 1 base and J by 6 bases. The CDR3 has 14 amino acids. Germline CDR1 SGHAT, CDR2 FQDESV (reference sequence). This CDR3 is CASSLEVTGSEAFF. The CDR3 region has the DNA TGTGCCAGCAGCTTAGAAGTGACAGGGTCTGAAGCTTTCTTT.

The rearrangement uses TRBV27 and TRBJ2-2, with 10 positions matching TRBD2. Trimming cost V 5 bases and J 3 bases; bases outside gene matches: 6. The CDR3 spans 16 residues. CDR1 and CDR2 (germline): MNHEY, SMNVEV (reference sequence). The CDR3 DNA is TGTGCCAGCAGTCCATTAGCGGGGGGAGACACCGGGGAGCTGTTTTTT. Its protein is CASSPLAGGDTGELFF.